This T cell receptor (beta chain) was sequenced in a study of blood T cell repertoires in COVID-19. Study background: The United States, Italy and Spain supplied acute and convalescent COVID-19 samples. Nucleic acid was either cDNA or gDNA, and it came from T cells, B-cell-depleted T cells, or PBMCs.

Seattle patients were enrolled during active infection and followed longitudinally. Germline CDR1 and CDR2: LGHDT and YNNKEL (reference sequence). Trimming stripped 3 bases from V and 5 bases from J, with 14 bases between. The CDR3 has 14 amino acids. In the study's own analysis: Reference gene primer amplification gave estimated nucleated cell counts. Method: immunoSEQ multiplex PCR; TCRdb's copy keeps in-frame clones and lacks some. The V and J calls and clone size come from that table; D and trimming were worked out from the DNA. The sample carries approximately 77,000 clones, 65% to 90% recorded once.

The J gene is TRBJ2-7, the V gene TRBV3-1 (or the pseudogene TRBV3-2), with D maybe TRBD1 (5 bases). This TCR derives from a man in his fifties with COVID-19, enrolled during active disease. The sequencing sample was made of peripheral blood. The DNA of the CDR3 is TGTGCCAGCAGCCAGAGGACACTGCTCCACGAGCAGTACTTC. This encodes CASSQRTLLHEQYF.